These 17 T cell receptor beta chains share one sample of origin, sequenced in a study of blood T cell repertoires in COVID-19. Sequencing was performed with immunoSEQ multiplex PCR; in TCRdb, only in-frame clones are kept and a portion is missing. The sample holds tens of thousands of clones; about nine tenths are singletons and the top ten take around 6.9%. The sequenced material came from peripheral blood. These receptor sequences come from a man aged 45-65 years with active COVID-19.

The V and J genes are TRBV5-1 and TRBJ2-2, with 7 bases that match TRBD1. Germline CDR1 is SGHRS and CDR2 is YFSETQ. CDR3 length: 15 amino acids. The V gene end was trimmed by 3 bases and the J gene end by 2 bases; junction bases not matched to a gene: 4. The CDR3 region is CASSSGTVNTGELFF. The CDR3 DNA reads TGCGCCAGCAGCTCCGGGACAGTTAACACCGGGGAGCTGTTTTTT.

V gene TRBV7-2 combines with J gene TRBJ2-1; 10 bases align to TRBD2. V gave up 3 bases and J gave up 8 bases; unmatched junction bases: 16. The CDR3 has 18 amino acids. The V gene's germline CDR1 is SGHTA and CDR2 FQGNSA. CDR3 DNA: TGTGCCAGCAGCTTTGCTTCCTCCGGGACTAGCGCGTACGATGAGCAGTTCTTC. Protein product: CASSFASSGTSAYDEQFF.

The chain is built from TRBV30 and TRBJ1-5; D possibly corresponds to TRBD1 (6 bases). This CDR3 is 16 amino acids long. CDR1 and CDR2 from the germline V gene are GTSNPN and SVGIG (reference sequence). The V end was cut by 5 bases, the J end by 1 base, with 18 bases between. In nucleotides, the CDR3 is TGTGCCTGGGCCACACAGGGTTGGGTAAGCAATCAGCCCCAGCATTTT. Translated: CAWATQGWVSNQPQHF. The full variable domain, in which reference TRBV30 and TRBJ1-5 provide the parts outside the CDR3, is SQTIHQWPATLVQPVGSPLSLECTVEGTSNPNLYWYRQAAGRGLQLLFYSVGIGQISSEVPQNLSASRPQDRQFILSSKKLLLSDSGFYLCAWATQGWVSNQPQHFGDGTRLSIL.

V and J are TRBV20-1 and TRBJ1-2; TRBD1 aligns across 7 bases. V dropped 3 bases and J dropped 8; count of bases not matched to a gene: 9. Germline lookup yields CDR1 DFQATT and CDR2 SNEGSKA (reference sequence). This CDR3 spans 13 amino acids. CDR3 region: CSASVQGIGGYTF. The DNA for the CDR3 is TGCAGTGCTAGTGTACAGGGGATTGGGGGCTACACCTTC.

V gene TRBV3-1 (or the pseudogene TRBV3-2) combines with J gene TRBJ2-7, with a weak D call TRBD2 (6 bases). CDR3 length equals 13 residues. V was trimmed by 6 bases and J by 3 bases, leaving 12 bases between them. From germline, CDR1 is LGHDT and CDR2 YNNKEL (reference sequence). CDR3 sequence (DNA): TGTGCCAGCAGTCAAACTAGCAGCTACGAGCAGTACTTC. This gives the protein CASSQTSSYEQYF.

V gene TRBV7-9 combines with J gene TRBJ2-3; D might be TRBD1 (6 bases). V dropped 7 bases and J dropped 8 bases, with 19 bases sitting between them. The CDR3 contains 14 residues. Germline values: CDR1 SEHNR, CDR2 FQNEAQ (reference sequence). CDR3 amino acids: CASNQGSPGSTQYF. CDR3 DNA: TGTGCCAGCAATCAGGGGTCCCCGGGGAGTACGCAGTATTTT.

The chain uses TRBV12-3 or TRBV12-4 and TRBJ2-3, with D possibly TRBD1 on 5 matching bases. There are 13 residues in the CDR3. The V end was cut by 7 bases, the J end by 4 bases, with 12 bases between. This CDR3 is CASNLAGSDTQYF. The CDR3 coding sequence is TGTGCCAGCAACCTCGCAGGGTCAGATACGCAGTATTTT.

This chain joins TRBV2 and TRBJ2-5, with 7 bases fitting TRBD1. This CDR3 comprises 14 residues. Germline V gene lookup returns CDR1 SNHLY and CDR2 FYNNEI. The V segment lost 5 bases and the J segment 2 bases; nucleotides outside the gene matches: 5. For the CDR3, the DNA is TGTGCCAGCAGTACGAGGGGGCCGCAAGAGACCCAGTACTTC. Amino acid sequence: CASSTRGPQETQYF.

The V and J genes are TRBV24-1 and TRBJ2-1; 7 bases align to TRBD2. CDR1 is KGHDR, CDR2 SFDVKD, per germline. This CDR3 comprises 17 residues. V was clipped by 5 bases and J by 6 bases; unmatched bases: 15. The chain's CDR3 is CATSARGYGGTRNEQFF. The CDR3 DNA reads as TGTGCCACCAGTGCGCGGGGGTATGGTGGCACTCGCAATGAGCAGTTCTTC.

The chain joins TRBV5-1 to TRBJ1-1, with D perhaps TRBD1 (6 bases). Trimming stripped 1 base from V and 5 bases from J, with 12 bases between. The CDR3 loop spans 14 amino acids. CDR1 is SGHRS and CDR2 is YFSETQ in the germline V gene. The CDR3 sequence: CASSLHREGTEAFF. DNA for the CDR3: TGCGCCAGCAGCTTGCACAGGGAAGGAACTGAAGCTTTCTTT. The full variable domain, completed using reference TRBV5-1 and TRBJ1-1, is KAGVTQTPRYLIKTRGQQVTLSCSPISGHRSVSWYQQTPGQGLQFLFEYFSETQRNKGNFPGRFSGRQFSNSRSEMNVSTLELGDSALYLCASSLHREGTEAFFGQGTRLTVV.

The chain carries TRBV7-2 and TRBJ1-6, with 8 bases that match TRBD1. The ends lost 1 base at V and 9 bases at J; junction bases unmatched: 8. In germline, CDR1 is SGHTA, CDR2 FQGNSA. The CDR3 length is 16 residues. The DNA for the CDR3 is TGTGCCAGCAGCTTAGGGACAGGGCGGGGAAGTTCACCCCTCCACTTT. Its protein product is CASSLGTGRGSSPLHF.

CDR3 region: CASSDVRGDKNIQYF. CDR3 nucleotides: TGTGCCAGCAGCGATGTCAGGGGAGACAAAAACATTCAGTACTTC. The genes are TRBV5-4 and TRBJ2-4; a possible D gene is TRBD1 (6 bases). The V and J ends lost 4 bases and 3 bases respectively, with 14 bases between them. In germline, CDR1 is SGHNT, CDR2 YYREEE (reference sequence). The CDR3 runs to 15 residues.

The CDR3 region has the DNA TGTGCCAGCAGCGCCGGGACTAGCGGGTCCTACGAGCAGTACTTC. Its protein product is CASSAGTSGSYEQYF. The rearrangement joins TRBV6-5 to TRBJ2-7, with 12 bases lining up with TRBD2. J lost 1 base, V lost 6 bases, and 4 bases had no gene match. The CDR3 totals 15 residues. Germline CDR1 MNHEY, CDR2 SVGAGI.

CDR3 loop: CASTPGFSNQPQHF. The CDR3, as DNA: TGTGCCAGTACCCCGGGATTTTCTAATCAGCCCCAGCATTTT. V gene TRBV19 combines with J gene TRBJ1-5; D is ambiguous. CDR3 length: 14 residues. Germline CDR1 is LNHDA and CDR2 is SQIVND (reference sequence). Between the trimmed V and J ends, which lost 7 bases and 4 bases, there was a span of 14 bases.

The rearrangement links TRBV28 to TRBJ1-2, with 11 bases matching TRBD1. The CDR3 length is 12 residues. Trimming cost V 8 bases and J 8 bases; bases outside gene matches: 4. Per germline, CDR1 MDHEN and CDR2 SYDVKM. The CDR3 loop reads CASRTGGKGYTF. Written as DNA, the CDR3 is TGTGCCAGCCGGACAGGGGGCAAGGGCTACACCTTC.

This rearrangement joins TRBV7-2 to TRBJ2-5; D possibly corresponds to TRBD1 (6 bases). The CDR3 covers 16 residues. Trimming pared 3 bases from V and 5 bases from J, leaving 19 bases between. CDR1 is SGHTA, CDR2 FQGNSA, per germline. CDR3 coding DNA: TGTGCCAGCAGCTTGGGTTTGACAGGCAACAGGGAGACCCAGTACTTC. Protein product: CASSLGLTGNRETQYF. The full variable domain, its missing parts supplied by reference TRBV7-2 and TRBJ2-5, is GAGVSQSPSNKVTEKGKDVELRCDPISGHTALYWYRQSLGQGLEFLIYFQGNSAPDKSGLPSDRFSAERTGGSVSTLTIQRTQQEDSAVYLCASSLGLTGNRETQYFGPGTRLLVL.

The rearrangement uses TRBV7-2 and TRBJ2-3, with D uncertain. The V gene lost 1 base and the J gene lost 9 bases, with 17 bases spanning the gap. The CDR3 runs 15 residues. Germline CDR1 is SGHTA and CDR2 is FQGNSA. The CDR3 DNA reads as TGTGCCAGCAGCTTAGACTGGAGTAATACACAAACGCAGTATTTT. Translated, it gives CASSLDWSNTQTQYF.